Detailed here is one T cell receptor beta chain. Its binding antigen is unknown. Nothing much larger sits one base from this clone, and base qualities are not available. Library preparation employed RACE. TCRdb names NextSeq 500 as the instrument used. During library preparation, unique molecular identifiers were attached to individual cDNA molecules so that TCRs could be counted in a quantitative, reproducible way. The authors' analysis ran thus. Samples had a median of 95,638 TCRs, with a range from 23,224 to 690,600. V, J and CDR3 annotation of the TCR reads was carried out using the Decombinator software suite. Every sample was subsampled to the same number of TCRs (28,000) for the PS versus PT1 abundance plots. Expanded TCRs were defined as absent before sensitization and observed at least eight times at the 2-week time point. The public reads were quality trimmed at Q25 with fastp and then assembled into clones with MiXCR by TCRdb, keeping productive beta chains. CDR3 protein sequences are deduplicated, and each keeps its most common genes and DNA. The V and J calls reflect TCRdb's pipeline rather than the authors' work. The sample table holds approximately 97,000 distinct CDR3 sequences, of which approximately 8.2% were seen once. About 3% of the sample goes to the ten largest clones.

The data were obtained in a study of human T cells and chemical hapten exposure (dated by TCRdb to the early 2020s). About the full investigation: Libraries were pooled for sequencing, and per-sample TCR yields varied mainly because of small differences in library volumes within the pool. This study followed changes in the peripheral blood TCR repertoire in vivo during primary and secondary sensitization of alopecia patients to the hapten diphenylcyclopropenone (DPC). Both TCR alpha and TCR beta chains were sequenced from each blood RNA sample.

The label giving this sample's time point can be read as: healthy volunteer bleed at 2 weeks. Total RNA was isolated from unfractionated whole blood collected in Tempus Blood RNA tubes. Roughly 5 healthy volunteers were used as TCR sequencing controls and were bled at day 0, 2 weeks and 6 weeks. Study-level results and caveats: After repeated subsampling, the strength of the expansion versus patch-test correlation and the threshold at which it became significant changed. The number of TCRs above 1 in 1000 frequency did not change with DPC sensitization; there was no evidence of global repertoire structure alterations.

In the germline V gene, CDR1 corresponds to SNHLY and CDR2 to FYNNEI. V is trimmed back by 6 bases and J by 3 bases, and the junction contains 6 bases that no gene match accounts for. The CDR3 runs 14 residues from the cysteine to the phenylalanine. Only CDR3 DNA is held: 42 bases, read in frame from base 1. This clonotype originated in a female donor in good health. Some clones in this sample may be carry-over from other donors' samples. The sequenced sample was whole blood. The chain joins TRBV2 to TRBJ2-7; TRBD2 aligns with 9 central bases. The encoded CDR3 is CASRTTSGYYEQYF. In nucleotides, the sequence is TGTGCCAGCAGGACGACTAGCGGATACTACGAGCAGTACTTC.